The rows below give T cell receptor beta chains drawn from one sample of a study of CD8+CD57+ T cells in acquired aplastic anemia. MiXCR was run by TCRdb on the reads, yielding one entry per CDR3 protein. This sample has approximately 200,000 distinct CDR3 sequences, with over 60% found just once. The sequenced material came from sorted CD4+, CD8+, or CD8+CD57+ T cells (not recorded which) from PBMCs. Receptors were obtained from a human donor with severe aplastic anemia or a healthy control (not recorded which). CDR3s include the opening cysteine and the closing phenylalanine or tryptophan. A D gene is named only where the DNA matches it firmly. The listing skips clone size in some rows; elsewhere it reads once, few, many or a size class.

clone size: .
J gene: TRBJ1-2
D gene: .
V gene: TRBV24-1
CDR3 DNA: TGTGCCACCAGTGCCTGGACAGTAAACTATGGCTACACCTTC
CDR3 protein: CATSAWTVNYGYTF

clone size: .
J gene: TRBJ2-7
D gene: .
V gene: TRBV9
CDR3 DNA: .
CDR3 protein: CASSLAVGTGTYEKYF

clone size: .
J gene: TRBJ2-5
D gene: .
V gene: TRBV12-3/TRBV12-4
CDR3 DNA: TGTGCCAGCAGTTTGCCCAGAGACGGGAAAGAGACCCAGTACTTC
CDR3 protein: CASSLPRDGKETQYF

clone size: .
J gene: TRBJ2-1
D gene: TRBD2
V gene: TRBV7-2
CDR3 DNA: TGTGCCAGCAGCTCCGGACTAGCGGGAGACAATGAGCAGTTCTTC
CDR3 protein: CASSSGLAGDNEQFF

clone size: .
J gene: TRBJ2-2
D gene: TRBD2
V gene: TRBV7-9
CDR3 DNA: TGTGCCAGCAGCTTAGGGCTAGCGGGGGGTAAACACACCGGGGAGCTGTTTTTT
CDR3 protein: CASSLGLAGGKHTGELFF

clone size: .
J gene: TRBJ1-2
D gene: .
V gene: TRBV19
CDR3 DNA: TGTGCCAGTAGTATAGGGACAGCCTATGGCTACACCTTC
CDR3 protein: CASSIGTAYGYTF

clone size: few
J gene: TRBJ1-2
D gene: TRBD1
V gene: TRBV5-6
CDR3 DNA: TGTGCCAGCAGCACGGGACAGGGAAGGGTTTATGGCTACACCTTC
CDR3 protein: CASSTGQGRVYGYTF

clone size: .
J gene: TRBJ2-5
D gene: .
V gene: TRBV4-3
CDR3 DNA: TGCGCCAGCAGCCCCGGGGCAGATGAAGAGGCCCAGTACTTC
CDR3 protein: CASSPGADEEAQYF

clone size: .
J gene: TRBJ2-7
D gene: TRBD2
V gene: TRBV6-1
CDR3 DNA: TGTGCCAGCAGTTACCCAAGGACTAGCGGCGAGCAGTACTTC
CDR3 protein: CASSYPRTSGEQYF

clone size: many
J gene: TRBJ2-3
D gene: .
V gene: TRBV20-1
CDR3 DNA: TGCAGTGCTAGGGACACCGGGAACACAGATACGCAGTATTTT
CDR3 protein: CSARDTGNTDTQYF

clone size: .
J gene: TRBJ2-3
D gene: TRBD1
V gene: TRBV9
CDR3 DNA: TGTGCCAGCAGCGGATGGACAGGGGGCGGGGTTGGCACAGATACGCAGTATTTT
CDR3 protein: CASSGWTGGGVGTDTQYF

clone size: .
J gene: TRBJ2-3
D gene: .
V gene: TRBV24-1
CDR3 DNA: TGTGCCACCAGTGATCGGACTTCTTCAGGGACAGATACGCAGTATTTT
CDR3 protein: CATSDRTSSGTDTQYF

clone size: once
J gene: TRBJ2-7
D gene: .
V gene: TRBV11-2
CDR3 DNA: TGTGCCAGCAGCTTATCAGATAACCACGAGCAGTACTTC
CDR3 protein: CASSLSDNHEQYF

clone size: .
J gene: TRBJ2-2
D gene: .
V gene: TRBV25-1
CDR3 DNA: .
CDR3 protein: CASSELNEQYFGELFF

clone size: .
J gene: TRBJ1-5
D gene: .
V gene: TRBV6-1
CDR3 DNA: TGTGCCAGCAGCTTAGCGGGGATAGCGCACAATCAGCCCCAGCATTTT
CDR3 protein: CASSLAGIAHNQPQHF

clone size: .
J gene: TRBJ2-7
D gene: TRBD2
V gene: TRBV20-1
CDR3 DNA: TGCAGTGCCCTCGGCGAACTAGCGGCCGAACGAGAGCAGTACTTC
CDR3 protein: CSALGELAAEREQYF

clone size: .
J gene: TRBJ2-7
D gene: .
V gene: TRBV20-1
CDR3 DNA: TGCAGTGCTAGAATTTCGGGGGAACCGTCTGACGAGCAGTACTTC
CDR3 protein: CSARISGEPSDEQYF

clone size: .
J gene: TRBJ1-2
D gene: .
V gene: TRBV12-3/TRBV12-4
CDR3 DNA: TGTGCCACCAGCATGGACTCGGGCGGACCTAGCTATGGCTACACCTTC
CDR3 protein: CATSMDSGGPSYGYTF

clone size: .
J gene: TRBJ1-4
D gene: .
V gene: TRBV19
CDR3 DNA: TGTGCCAGCAGTATAGGTCGGCTGGGCCAGGAAAAACTGTTTTTT
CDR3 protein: CASSIGRLGQEKLFF

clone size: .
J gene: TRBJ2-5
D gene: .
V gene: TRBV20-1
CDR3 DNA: TGCAGTGCTAGATTAGGCCCTACAGGCTACGGGACCCAGTACTTC
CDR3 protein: CSARLGPTGYGTQYF

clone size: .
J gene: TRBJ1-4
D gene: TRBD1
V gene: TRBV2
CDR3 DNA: TGTGCCAGCAGTGACGGACAGGTTTCAACTAATGAAAAACTGTTTTTT
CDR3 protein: CASSDGQVSTNEKLFF

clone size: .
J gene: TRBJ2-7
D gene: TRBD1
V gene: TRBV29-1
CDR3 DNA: TGCAGCGTATGGGACAGCGTAGGCGAGCAGTACTTC
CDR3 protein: CSVWDSVGEQYF

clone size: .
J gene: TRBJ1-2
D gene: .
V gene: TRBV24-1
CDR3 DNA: TGTGCCACCAGTGATCCAGGGGTAAACTATGGCTACACCTTC
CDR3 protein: CATSDPGVNYGYTF

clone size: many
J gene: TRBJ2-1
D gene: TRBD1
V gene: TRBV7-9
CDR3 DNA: TGTGCCAGCAGCTTGACAGGGGGCCCTTACAATGAGCAGTTCTTC
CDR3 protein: CASSLTGGPYNEQFF

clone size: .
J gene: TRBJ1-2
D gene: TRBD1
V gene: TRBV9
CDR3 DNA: TGTGCCAGCAGCGACCGGACAGGGGGCAATGGCTACACCTTC
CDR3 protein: CASSDRTGGNGYTF

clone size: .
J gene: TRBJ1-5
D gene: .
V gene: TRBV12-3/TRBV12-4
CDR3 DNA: TGTGCCAGCAGTTCCGGGACACGGACCCTTAGCAATCAGCCCCAGCATTTT
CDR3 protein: CASSSGTRTLSNQPQHF

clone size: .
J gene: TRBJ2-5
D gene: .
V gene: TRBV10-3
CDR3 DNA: TGTGCCACCCGAGGTGGCGAGACCCAGTACTTC
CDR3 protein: CATRGGETQYF

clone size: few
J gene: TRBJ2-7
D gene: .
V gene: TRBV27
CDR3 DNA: TGTGCCAGCAGTCCCCAATCAGGGAGCGAGCAGTACTTC
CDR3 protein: CASSPQSGSEQYF

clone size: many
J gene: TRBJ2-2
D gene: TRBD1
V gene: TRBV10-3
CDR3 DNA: TGTGCCATCAGTGAGGGGGGACAGGTCGGGACCGGGGAGCTGTTTTTT
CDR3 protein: CAISEGGQVGTGELFF

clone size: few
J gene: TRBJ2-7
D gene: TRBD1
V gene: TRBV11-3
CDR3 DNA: TGTGCCAGCACCCAGGGGACAGGCCCCTACGAGCAGTACTTC
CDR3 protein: CASTQGTGPYEQYF

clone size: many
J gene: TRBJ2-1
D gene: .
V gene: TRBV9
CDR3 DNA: TGTGCCAGCAGCACGAAAAGGGGGGAAGCCTACAATGAGCAGTTCTTC
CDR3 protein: CASSTKRGEAYNEQFF

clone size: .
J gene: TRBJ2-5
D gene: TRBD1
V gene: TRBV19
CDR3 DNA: TGCGCCAGCAGCTTGCCTTGGACAGGGGAAGAGACCCAGTACTTC
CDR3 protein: CASSLPWTGEETQYF

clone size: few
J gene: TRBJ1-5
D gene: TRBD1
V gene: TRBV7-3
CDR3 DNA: TGTGCCAGCAGCGGGACAGGGGCCTACAATCAGCCCCAGCATTTT
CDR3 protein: CASSGTGAYNQPQHF

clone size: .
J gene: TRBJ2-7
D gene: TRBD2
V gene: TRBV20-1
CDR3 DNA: TGCAGTGCTAGTCTTCGGGGGACTAGGGGGTACGAGCAGTACTTC
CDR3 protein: CSASLRGTRGYEQYF

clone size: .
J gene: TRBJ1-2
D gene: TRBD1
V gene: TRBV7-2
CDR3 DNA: TGTGCCAGCAGCGTCGGACAGGACTATGGCTACACCTTC
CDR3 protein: CASSVGQDYGYTF

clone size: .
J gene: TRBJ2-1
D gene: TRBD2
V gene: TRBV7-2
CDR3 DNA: TGTGCCAGCAGCGTAGCCGGGACTAGCGGGAGTAGGGAGCAGTTCTTC
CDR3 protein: CASSVAGTSGSREQFF

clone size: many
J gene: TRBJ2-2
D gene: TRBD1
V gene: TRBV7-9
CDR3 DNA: TGTGCCAGCAGTTCCGGACAGGGGGACACCGGGGAGCTGTTTTTT
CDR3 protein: CASSSGQGDTGELFF

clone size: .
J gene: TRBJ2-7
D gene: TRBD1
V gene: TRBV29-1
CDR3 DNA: TGCAGCGTTGAGACAGGGGGCGCTTACGAGCAGTACTTC
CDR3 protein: CSVETGGAYEQYF

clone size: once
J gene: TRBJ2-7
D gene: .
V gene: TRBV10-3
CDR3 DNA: TGTGCCATCAGTCCGAACGGCAGGGACTACGAGCAGTACTTC
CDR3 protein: CAISPNGRDYEQYF

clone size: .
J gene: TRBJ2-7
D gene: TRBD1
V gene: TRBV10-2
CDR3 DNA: TGCGCCAGCACTGGGGCAGGGGGCGGTTACGAGCAGTACTTC
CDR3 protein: CASTGAGGGYEQYF

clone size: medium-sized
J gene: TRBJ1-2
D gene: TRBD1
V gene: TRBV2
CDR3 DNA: TGTGCCAGCAGGGAGGACAGGGGAAACTATGGCTACACCTTC
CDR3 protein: CASREDRGNYGYTF

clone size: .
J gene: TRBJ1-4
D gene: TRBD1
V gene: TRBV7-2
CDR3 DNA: TGTGCCAGCAGCTTAGTGCAGGGGGCTAATGAAAAACTGTTTTTT
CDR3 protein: CASSLVQGANEKLFF

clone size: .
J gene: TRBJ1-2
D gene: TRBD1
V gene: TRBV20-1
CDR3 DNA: TGCAGTGCTCCCTCTGGACAGGCCTATGGCTACACCTTC
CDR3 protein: CSAPSGQAYGYTF

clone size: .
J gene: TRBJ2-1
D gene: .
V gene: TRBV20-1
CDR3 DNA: TGCAGTACAAGTTGGTCCTACAATGAGCAGTTCTTC
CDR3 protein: CSTSWSYNEQFF

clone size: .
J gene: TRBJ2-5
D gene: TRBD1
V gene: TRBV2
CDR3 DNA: TGTGCCAGCGTTGAAGGGACAGGGAGCCAAGAGACCCAGTACTTC
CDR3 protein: CASVEGTGSQETQYF

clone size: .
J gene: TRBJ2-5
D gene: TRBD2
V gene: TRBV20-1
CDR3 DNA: TGCAGTGCTAGAGACAGCGGGAGGGATACAGGGACCCAGTACTTC
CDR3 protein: CSARDSGRDTGTQYF

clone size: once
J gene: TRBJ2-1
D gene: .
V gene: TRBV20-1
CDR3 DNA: TGCAGTGCTAGAAGCCAGGAGATATACAATGAGCAGTTCTTC
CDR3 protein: CSARSQEIYNEQFF